This T cell receptor beta chain was found in a study of blood T cells in healthy people across ages. Study-wide results and caveats: With naive T cell percentage, TCR beta diversity showed a strong correlation. Per million T cells, TCR beta diversity dropped roughly linearly as age increased.

Then a second PCR, running roughly 7 to 11 cycles, was carried out with a sample-barcoded 5' primer and a J-beta primer mix. No fewer than 2.5 million CDR3-containing paired-end reads came from each sample. MiXCR, applied by TCRdb to the 5' RACE reads, yields one record per CDR3 protein. The data contain about 970,000 distinct CDR3 sequences, just over 50% of them singletons. Ten milliliters of peripheral blood were drawn from each donor into EDTA-treated tubes. This clonotype was observed once. The antigen is unknown. The CDR3 is 14 amino acids. The rearrangement links TRBV12-3 or TRBV12-4 to TRBJ2-5; D unresolved. The DNA end favors TRBJ2-7, so the J call may be wrong. Sequences were obtained from blood. The sequence derives from an older woman in good health. CDR3 in amino acids: CASSLNSLLGEQYF. Written as DNA, the CDR3 is TGTGCCAGCAGTTTGAACAGCCTCTTAGGCGAGCAGTACTTC.